The 7 T cell receptor beta chains below all came from one sample that was sequenced in a study of blood T cell repertoires in COVID-19. Produced via immunoSEQ multiplex PCR; TCRdb's table is partial and in-frame only. The sample yields some 530,000 clones, approximately 83% seen once. Sequenced sample: peripheral blood. These receptors all come from a human donor in a cohort sampled during active COVID-19.

V gene TRBV30 combines with J gene TRBJ2-2; a weak D match, TRBD1 (6 bases). The J call may be incorrect, as the DNA end agrees better with TRBJ1-3. The CDR3 spans 13 residues. The germline CDR1 and CDR2 sequences are GTSNPN and SVGIG (reference sequence). CDR3 residues: CAWPGAGGNTIYF. The CDR3 DNA reads as TGTGCCTGGCCAGGGGCAGGGGGAAACACCATATATTTT.

The chain combines TRBV9 with TRBJ1-4, with 8 bases identical to TRBD1. The germline V gene encodes CDR1 SGDLS and CDR2 YYNGEE. CDR3 length equals 15 residues. Trimming cost V 4 bases and J 6 bases; bases outside gene matches: 8. The CDR3 DNA follows: TGTGCCAGCAGCACCGAGGACAGGGTAGATGAAAAACTGTTTTTT. Its protein is CASSTEDRVDEKLFF.

A single count supports this clone. The V gene is TRBV5-4, the J gene TRBJ2-4; D possibly corresponds to TRBD1 (6 bases). Trimming cost V 0 bases and J 1 base, with 11 bases left between them. CDR1 SGHNT and CDR2 YYREEE come from the germline V gene (reference sequence). The CDR3 runs 16 residues. CDR3 loop: CASSLAGAGAKNIQYF. DNA for the CDR3: TGTGCCAGCAGCTTGGCAGGGGCCGGGGCCAAAAACATTCAGTACTTC.

The V and J genes are TRBV5-1 and TRBJ1-6; tentatively, D is TRBD1 (6 bases). Germline lookup yields CDR1 SGHRS and CDR2 YFSETQ. Trimming stripped 0 bases from V and 9 bases from J, with 16 bases between. The CDR3 extends over 16 amino acids. This chain's CDR3 is CASSLVALDSASPLHF. Written as DNA, the CDR3 is TGCGCCAGCAGCTTGGTCGCCCTGGACAGTGCTTCACCCCTCCACTTT.

The chain is built from TRBV14 and TRBJ2-7; D gene unclear. Germline V gene lookup returns CDR1 SGHDN and CDR2 FVKESK. V shed 3 bases and J shed 2 bases, with 11 bases lying between them. CDR3 size: 14 residues. Written as DNA, the CDR3 is TGTGCCAGCAGCCAGCAAAGCCCCCCCTACGAGCAGTACTTC. It specifies CASSQQSPPYEQYF.

This chain joins TRBV2 and TRBJ1-5; 10 bases fit TRBD1. J gave up 3 bases and V 4 bases, and 3 bases lay outside the gene matches. The CDR3 is 15 residues long. Germline V gene sequence: CDR1 SNHLY, CDR2 FYNNEI. DNA of the CDR3: TGTGCCAGCAGTGCCGGGACAGGGGACAATCAGCCCCAGCATTTT. It is translated as CASSAGTGDNQPQHF.

The chain uses TRBV12-5 and TRBJ2-7; possibly TRBD1 for D (6 bases). Germline assignment: CDR1 LGHNT and CDR2 FRNRAP. The CDR3 is 13 residues long. Trimming cost V 6 bases and J 3 bases, with 12 bases left between them. CDR3 loop: CASGNGQLYEQYF. CDR3 DNA: TGTGCTAGTGGCAACGGACAGCTCTACGAGCAGTACTTC.